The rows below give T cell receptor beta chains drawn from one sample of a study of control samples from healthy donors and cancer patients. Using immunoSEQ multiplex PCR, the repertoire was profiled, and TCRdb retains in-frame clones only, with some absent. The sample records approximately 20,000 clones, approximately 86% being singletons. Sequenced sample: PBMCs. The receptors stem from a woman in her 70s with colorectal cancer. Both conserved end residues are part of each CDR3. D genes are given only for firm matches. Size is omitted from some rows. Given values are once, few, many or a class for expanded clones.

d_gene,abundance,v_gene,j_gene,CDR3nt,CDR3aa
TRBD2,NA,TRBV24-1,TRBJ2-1,TGTGCCACCAGTGATTTAAGCGGGGACTACAATGAGCAGTTCTTC,CATSDLSGDYNEQFF
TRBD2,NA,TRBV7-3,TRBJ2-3,TGTGCCAGCAGCCCGACTAGCGGGAGGGCAGATACGCAGTATTTT,CASSPTSGRADTQYF
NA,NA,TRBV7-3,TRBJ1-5,TGTGCCAGCAGCTTAGACCGGGGTCAGCCCCAGCATTTT,CASSLDRGQPQHF
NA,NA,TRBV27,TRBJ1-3,TGTGCCAGCAGTTTATCGGAGGGAAACACCATATATTTT,CASSLSEGNTIYF
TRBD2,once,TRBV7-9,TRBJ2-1,TGTGCCAGCAGCTTAGCAGTTGGCGGGGGCAATGAGCAGTTCTTC,CASSLAVGGGNEQFF
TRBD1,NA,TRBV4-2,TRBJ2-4,TGTGCCAGCAGCCAAGTTCGGCTAAATCAGGGGGACATTCAGTACTTC,CASSQVRLNQGDIQYF
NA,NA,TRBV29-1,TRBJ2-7,TGCAGCGTTGGCCGGACTCAAAGCTCCTACGAGCAGTACTTC,CSVGRTQSSYEQYF
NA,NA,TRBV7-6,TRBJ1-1,TGTGCCAGCAGCTTAGGACCAGGGAACACTGAAGCTTTCTTT,CASSLGPGNTEAFF
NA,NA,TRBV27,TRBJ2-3,TGTGCCAGCAGTTTGCGACTAGGGGAGGTATTGACAGATACGCAGTATTTT,CASSLRLGEVLTDTQYF
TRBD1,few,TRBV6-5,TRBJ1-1,TGTGCCAGCAGTTCCAGACAGGGGGAGATGAACACTGAAGCTTTCTTT,CASSSRQGEMNTEAFF
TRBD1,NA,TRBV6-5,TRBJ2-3,TGTGCCAGCAGGACAGGGTCCGGCACAGATACGCAGTATTTT,CASRTGSGTDTQYF
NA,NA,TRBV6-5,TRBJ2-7,TGTGCCAGCAGAAACCCTCGGGGAGGCACCTACGAGCAGTACTTC,CASRNPRGGTYEQYF
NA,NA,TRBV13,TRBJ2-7,TGTGCCAGCAGCTTAGCCTACGAGCAGTACTTC,CASSLAYEQYF
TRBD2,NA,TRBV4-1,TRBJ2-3,TGCGCCAGCAGCCAAGATGGACTAGCGGGGGATCTGGATACGCAGTATTTT,CASSQDGLAGDLDTQYF
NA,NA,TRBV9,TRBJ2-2,TGTGCCAGCAGCGTAGGTTGGTGGGGGGAGCTGTTTTTT,CASSVGWWGELFF
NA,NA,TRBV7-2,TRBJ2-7,TGTGCCAGCAGCTTAGATCACTACGAGCAGTACTTC,CASSLDHYEQYF
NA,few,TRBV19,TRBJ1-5,TGTGCCAGTAACAGGGTAGTCAATCAGCCCCAGCATTTT,CASNRVVNQPQHF
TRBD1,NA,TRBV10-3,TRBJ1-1,TGTGCCACTATAACCGGGACAGGGGGCGGAGGAACTGAAGCTTTCTTT,CATITGTGGGGTEAFF
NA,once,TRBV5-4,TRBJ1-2,TGTGCCAGCAGCTTGATGAACGGTAACTATGGCTACACCTTC,CASSLMNGNYGYTF
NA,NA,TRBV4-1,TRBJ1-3,TGCGCCAGCAGCCAAGATCTCGACAGTGCGGAACGGGGAAACACCATATATTTT,CASSQDLDSAERGNTIYF
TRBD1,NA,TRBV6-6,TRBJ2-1,TGTGCCAGCAGAGCCGGGACAGGGGGCAATGAGCAGTTCTTC,CASRAGTGGNEQFF
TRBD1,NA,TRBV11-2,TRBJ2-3,TGTGCCAGCAGCGCGGACAGGGGAGATACGCAGTATTTT,CASSADRGDTQYF
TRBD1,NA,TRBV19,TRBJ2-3,TGTGCCAGTAGGGACAGGGGAAAGGCAGATACGCAGTATTTT,CASRDRGKADTQYF
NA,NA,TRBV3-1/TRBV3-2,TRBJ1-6,TGTGCCAGCAGCCAAGATAGTAACGGCCCCCTCCACTTT,CASSQDSNGPLHF
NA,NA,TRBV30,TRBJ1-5,TGTGCCTGGAGTGTACAGGGAAATCAGCCCCAGCATTTT,CAWSVQGNQPQHF
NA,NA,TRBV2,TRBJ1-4,TGTGCCAGCCCCCCCGAGGGTGACAGATCAACTAATGAAAAACTGTTTTTT,CASPPEGDRSTNEKLFF
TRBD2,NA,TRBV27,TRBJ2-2,TGTGCCAGCTTGGGAGCGGGGGGGCCCACCGGGGAGCTGTTTTTT,CASLGAGGPTGELFF
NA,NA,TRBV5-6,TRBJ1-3,TGTGCCAGCAGCTTGCCTGGGAAGGCTGGAAACACCATATATTTT,CASSLPGKAGNTIYF
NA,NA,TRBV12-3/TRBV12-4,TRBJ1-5,TGTGCCAGCAGTGCATCTAGGGATCAGCCCCAGCATTTT,CASSASRDQPQHF
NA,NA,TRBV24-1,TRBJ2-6,TGTGCCACCCGGTCCTCTGGGGCCAACGTCCTGACTTTC,CATRSSGANVLTF
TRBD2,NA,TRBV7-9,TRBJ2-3,TGTGCCAGCAGCTTTGGGACAGGATTAGCGGGGGGCCCCACAGATACGCAGTATTTT,CASSFGTGLAGGPTDTQYF
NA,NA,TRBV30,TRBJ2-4,TGTGCCTGGAGCCGGCGACAGTCATCCAAAAACATTCAGTACTTC,CAWSRRQSSKNIQYF
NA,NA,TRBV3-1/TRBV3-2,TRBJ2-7,TGTGCCAGCAGCCAATTCTACGAGCAGTACTTC,CASSQFYEQYF
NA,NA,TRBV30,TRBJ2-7,TGTGCCTGGAGTTTTAGCGGACCCTACGAGCAGTACTTC,CAWSFSGPYEQYF
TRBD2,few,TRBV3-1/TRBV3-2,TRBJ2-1,TGTGCCAGCAGCCGACTAGCGGACAATGAGCAGTTCTTC,CASSRLADNEQFF
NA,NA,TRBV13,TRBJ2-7,TGTGCCAGCAGCCTCAGGGGGGCCTACGAGCAGTACTTC,CASSLRGAYEQYF
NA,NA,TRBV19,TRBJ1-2,TGTGCCAGTAGTATAGATGACGGGGCAGATTACAACCATGGCTACACCTTC,CASSIDDGADYNHGYTF
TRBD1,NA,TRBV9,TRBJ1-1,TGTGCCAGCAGCTCCCCCGGACAGGGAATCAACACTGAAGCTTTCTTT,CASSSPGQGINTEAFF
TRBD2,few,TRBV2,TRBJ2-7,TGTGCCAGCAGGGAAGGACTAGCCGGCTACGAGCAGTACTTC,CASREGLAGYEQYF